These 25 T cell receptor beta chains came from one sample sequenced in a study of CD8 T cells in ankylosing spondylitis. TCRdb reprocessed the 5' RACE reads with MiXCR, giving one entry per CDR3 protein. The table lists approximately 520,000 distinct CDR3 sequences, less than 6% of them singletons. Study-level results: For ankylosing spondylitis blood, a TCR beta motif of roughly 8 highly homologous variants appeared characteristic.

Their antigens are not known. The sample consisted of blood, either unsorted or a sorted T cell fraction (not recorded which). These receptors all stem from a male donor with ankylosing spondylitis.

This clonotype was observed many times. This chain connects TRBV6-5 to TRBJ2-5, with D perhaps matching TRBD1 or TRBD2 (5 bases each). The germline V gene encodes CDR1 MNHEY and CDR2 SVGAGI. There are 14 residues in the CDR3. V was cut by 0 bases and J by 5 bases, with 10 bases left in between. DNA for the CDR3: TGTGCCAGCAGTTACTCTGGGGGAGTGGAGACCCAGTACTTC. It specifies CASSYSGGVETQYF.

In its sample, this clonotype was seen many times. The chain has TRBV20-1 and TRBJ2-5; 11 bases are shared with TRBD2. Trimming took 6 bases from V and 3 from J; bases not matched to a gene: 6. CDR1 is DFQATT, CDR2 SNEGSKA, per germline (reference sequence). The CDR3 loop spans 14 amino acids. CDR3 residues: CSAQQGLAEETQYF. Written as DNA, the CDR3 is TGCAGTGCCCAACAGGGACTAGCGGAAGAGACCCAGTACTTC.

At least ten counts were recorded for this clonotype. The CDR3 nucleotides are TGTGCCAGCAGTTTAGCCCGGGTCACCGGGGAGCTGTTTTTT. Translation: CASSLARVTGELFF. The J gene is TRBJ2-2, the V gene TRBV27; D uncertain. The CDR3 contains 14 residues. Germline lookup yields CDR1 MNHEY and CDR2 SMNVEV (reference sequence). V lost 2 bases to trimming and J lost 4 bases, with 8 bases between them.

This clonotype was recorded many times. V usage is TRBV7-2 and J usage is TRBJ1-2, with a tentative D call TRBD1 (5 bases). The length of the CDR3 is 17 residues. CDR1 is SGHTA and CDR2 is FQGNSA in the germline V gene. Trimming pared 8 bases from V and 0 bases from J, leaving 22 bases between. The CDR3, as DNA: TGTGCCAGCTCCCGAACTGGGACCGAATCAGCTAACTATGGCTACACCTTC. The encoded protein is CASSRTGTESANYGYTF. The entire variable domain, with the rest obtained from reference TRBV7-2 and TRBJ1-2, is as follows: GAGVSQSPSNKVTEKGKDVELRCDPISGHTALYWYRQSLGQGLEFLIYFQGNSAPDKSGLPSDRFSAERTGGSVSTLTIQRTQQEDSAVYLCASSRTGTESANYGYTFGSGTRLTVV.

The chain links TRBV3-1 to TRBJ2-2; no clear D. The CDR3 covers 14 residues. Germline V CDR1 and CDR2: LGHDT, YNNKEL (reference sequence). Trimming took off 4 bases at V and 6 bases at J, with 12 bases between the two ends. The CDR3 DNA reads TGTGCCAGCAGCCCTCCTTATTCGGCCGGGGAGCTGTTTTTT. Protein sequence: CASSPPYSAGELFF. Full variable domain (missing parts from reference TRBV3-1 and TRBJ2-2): DTAVSQTPKYLVTQMGNDKSIKCEQNLGHDTMYWYKQDSKKFLKIMFSYNNKELIINETVPNRFSPKSPDKAHLNLHINSLELGDSAVYFCASSPPYSAGELFFGEGSRLTVL.

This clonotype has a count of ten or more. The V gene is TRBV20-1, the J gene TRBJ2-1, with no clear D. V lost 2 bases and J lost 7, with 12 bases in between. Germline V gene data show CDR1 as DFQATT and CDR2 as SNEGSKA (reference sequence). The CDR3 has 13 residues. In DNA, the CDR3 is TGCAGTGCTAGACCCCGGGCCGAGAATGAGCAGTTCTTC. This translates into CSARPRAENEQFF.

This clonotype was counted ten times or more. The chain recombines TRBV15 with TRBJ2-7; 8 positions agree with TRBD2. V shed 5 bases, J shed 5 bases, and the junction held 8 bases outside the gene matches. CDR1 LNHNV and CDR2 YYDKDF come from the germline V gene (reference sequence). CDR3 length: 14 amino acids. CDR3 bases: TGTGCCACCAGCGGACGAGCGGGAGATGACGAGCAGTACTTC. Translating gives CATSGRAGDDEQYF. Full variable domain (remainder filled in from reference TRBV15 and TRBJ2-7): DAMVIQNPRYQVTQFGKPVTLSCSQTLNHNVMYWYQQKSSQAPKLLFHYYDKDFNNEADTPDNFQSRRPNTSFCFLDIRSPGLGDTAMYLCATSGRAGDDEQYFGPGTRLTVT.

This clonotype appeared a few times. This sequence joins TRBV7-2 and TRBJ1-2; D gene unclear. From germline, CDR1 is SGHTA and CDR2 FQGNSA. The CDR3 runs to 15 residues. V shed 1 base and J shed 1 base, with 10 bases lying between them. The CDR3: CASSLVGSSNYGYTF. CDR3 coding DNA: TGTGCCAGCAGCTTAGTCGGCAGCAGTAACTATGGCTACACCTTC.

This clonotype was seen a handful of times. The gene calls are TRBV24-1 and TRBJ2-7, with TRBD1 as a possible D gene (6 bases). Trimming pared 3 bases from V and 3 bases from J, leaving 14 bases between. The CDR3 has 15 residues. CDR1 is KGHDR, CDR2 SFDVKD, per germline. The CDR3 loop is CATSDPQDSYYEQYF. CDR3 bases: TGTGCCACCAGTGATCCCCAGGACAGCTACTACGAGCAGTACTTC.

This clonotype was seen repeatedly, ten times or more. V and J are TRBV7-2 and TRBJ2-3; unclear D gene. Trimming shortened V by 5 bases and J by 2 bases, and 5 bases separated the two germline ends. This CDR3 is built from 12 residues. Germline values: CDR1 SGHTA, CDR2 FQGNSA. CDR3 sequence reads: CASSPPTDTQYF. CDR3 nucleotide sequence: TGTGCCAGCAGCCCGCCCACAGATACGCAGTATTTT.

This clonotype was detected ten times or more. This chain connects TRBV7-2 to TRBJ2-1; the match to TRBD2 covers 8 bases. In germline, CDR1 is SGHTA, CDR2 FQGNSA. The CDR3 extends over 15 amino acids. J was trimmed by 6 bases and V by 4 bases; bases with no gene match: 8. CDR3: CASSSGGTFGNEQFF. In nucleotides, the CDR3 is TGTGCCAGCAGCTCGGGGGGGACTTTCGGCAATGAGCAGTTCTTC.

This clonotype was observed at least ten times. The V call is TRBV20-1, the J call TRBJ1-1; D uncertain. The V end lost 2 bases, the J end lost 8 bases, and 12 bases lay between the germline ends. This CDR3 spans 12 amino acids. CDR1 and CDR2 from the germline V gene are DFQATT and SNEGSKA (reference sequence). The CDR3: CSARLSTWEAFF. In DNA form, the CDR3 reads TGCAGTGCTAGATTATCAACATGGGAAGCTTTCTTT.

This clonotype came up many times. The CDR3 loop is CSSEAPGRASYNEQFF. The CDR3, as DNA: TGCAGCTCAGAAGCCCCCGGGAGGGCCTCGTACAATGAGCAGTTCTTC. This sequence joins TRBV29-1 and TRBJ2-1, with TRBD2 matching over 8 bases. Germline loops: CDR1 SQVTM, CDR2 ANQGSEA. The CDR3 totals 16 residues. Trimming at V came to 8 bases and at J to 4 bases, leaving 16 bases not matched to a gene.

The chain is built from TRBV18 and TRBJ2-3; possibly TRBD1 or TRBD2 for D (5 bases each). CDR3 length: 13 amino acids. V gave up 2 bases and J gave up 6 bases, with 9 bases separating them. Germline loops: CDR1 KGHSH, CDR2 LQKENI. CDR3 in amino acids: CASSPGWGDTQYF. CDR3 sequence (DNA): TGTGCCAGCTCACCAGGCTGGGGGGATACGCAGTATTTT.

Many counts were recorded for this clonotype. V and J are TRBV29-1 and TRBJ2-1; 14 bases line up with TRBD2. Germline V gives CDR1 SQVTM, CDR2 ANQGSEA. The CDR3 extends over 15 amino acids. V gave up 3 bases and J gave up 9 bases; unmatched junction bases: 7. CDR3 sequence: CSVDGAGLAGAEQFF. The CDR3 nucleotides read TGCAGCGTTGATGGCGCGGGACTAGCGGGGGCTGAGCAGTTCTTC.

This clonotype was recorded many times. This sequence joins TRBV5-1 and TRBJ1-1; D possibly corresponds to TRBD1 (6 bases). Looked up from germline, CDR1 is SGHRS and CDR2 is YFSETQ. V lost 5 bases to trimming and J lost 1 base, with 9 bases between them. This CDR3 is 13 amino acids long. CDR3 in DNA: TGCGCCAGCAGGAAGGACAGGAACACTGAAGCTTTCTTT. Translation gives CASRKDRNTEAFF.

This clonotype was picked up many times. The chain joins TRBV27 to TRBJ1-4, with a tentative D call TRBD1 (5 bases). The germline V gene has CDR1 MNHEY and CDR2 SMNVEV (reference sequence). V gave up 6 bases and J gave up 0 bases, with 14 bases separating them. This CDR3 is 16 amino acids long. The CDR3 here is CASSPIDRATNEKLFF. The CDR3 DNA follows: TGTGCCAGCAGCCCTATCGACAGAGCAACTAATGAAAAACTGTTTTTT.

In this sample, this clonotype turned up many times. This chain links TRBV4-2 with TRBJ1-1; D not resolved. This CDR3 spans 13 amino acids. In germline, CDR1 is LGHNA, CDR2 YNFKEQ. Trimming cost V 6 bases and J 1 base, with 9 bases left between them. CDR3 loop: CASRLDGNTEAFF. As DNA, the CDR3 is TGTGCCAGCAGGTTGGACGGGAACACTGAAGCTTTCTTT.

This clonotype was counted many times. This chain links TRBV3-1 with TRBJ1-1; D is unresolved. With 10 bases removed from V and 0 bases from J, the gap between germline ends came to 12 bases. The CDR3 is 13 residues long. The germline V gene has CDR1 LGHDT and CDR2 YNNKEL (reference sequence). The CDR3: CATQVGMNTEAFF. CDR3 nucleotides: TGTGCCACCCAGGTAGGGATGAACACTGAAGCTTTCTTT.

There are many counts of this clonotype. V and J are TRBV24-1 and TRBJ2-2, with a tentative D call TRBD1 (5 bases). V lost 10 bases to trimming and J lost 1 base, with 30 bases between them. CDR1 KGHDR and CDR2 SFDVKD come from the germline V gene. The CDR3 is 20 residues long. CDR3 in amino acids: CATQARGGVGTHLNTGELFF. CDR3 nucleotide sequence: TGTGCCACACAGGCTCGAGGCGGAGTGGGAACCCATCTGAACACCGGGGAGCTGTTTTTT.

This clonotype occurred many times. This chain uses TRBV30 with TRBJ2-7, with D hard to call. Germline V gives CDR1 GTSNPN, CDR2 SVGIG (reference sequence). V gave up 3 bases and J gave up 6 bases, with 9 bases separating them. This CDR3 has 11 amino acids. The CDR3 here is CAWSHGGEQYF. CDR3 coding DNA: TGTGCCTGGAGCCACGGTGGCGAGCAGTACTTC.

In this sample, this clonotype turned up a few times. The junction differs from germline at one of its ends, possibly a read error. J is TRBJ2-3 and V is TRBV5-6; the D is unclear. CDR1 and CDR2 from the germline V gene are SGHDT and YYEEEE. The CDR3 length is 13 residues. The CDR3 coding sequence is TGTGCCATCAGCTTCGGTCTCACAGATACGCAGTATTTT. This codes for CAISFGLTDTQYF.

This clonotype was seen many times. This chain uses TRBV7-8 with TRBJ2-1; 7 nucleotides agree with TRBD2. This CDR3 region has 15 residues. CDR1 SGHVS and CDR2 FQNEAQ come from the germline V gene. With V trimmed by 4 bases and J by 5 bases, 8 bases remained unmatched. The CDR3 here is CASSSRGRGHNEQFF. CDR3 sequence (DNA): TGTGCCAGCAGCTCCCGGGGGAGGGGCCACAATGAGCAGTTCTTC.

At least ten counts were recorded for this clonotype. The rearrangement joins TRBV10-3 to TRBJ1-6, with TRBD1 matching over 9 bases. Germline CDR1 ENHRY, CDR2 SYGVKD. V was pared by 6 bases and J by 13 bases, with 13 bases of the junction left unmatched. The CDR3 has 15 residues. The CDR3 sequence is CAIRARDRAENPLHF. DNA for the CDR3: TGTGCCATCAGAGCTCGGGACAGGGCGGAGAATCCCCTCCACTTT.

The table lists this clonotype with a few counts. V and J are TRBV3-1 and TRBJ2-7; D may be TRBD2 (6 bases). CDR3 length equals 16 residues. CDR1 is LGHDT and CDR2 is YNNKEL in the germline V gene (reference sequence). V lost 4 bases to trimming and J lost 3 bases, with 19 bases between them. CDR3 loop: CASSPFGRGRNYEQYF. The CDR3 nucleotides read TGTGCCAGCAGCCCCTTCGGGCGTGGGAGGAACTACGAGCAGTACTTC.